This passage covers 23 T cell receptor beta chains from one sample sequenced in a study of long-term antiretroviral therapy in people with HIV. Survey-level immunoSEQ v3.0 assays were run. Repertoires were generated with immunoSEQ multiplex PCR, while TCRdb's copy carries only in-frame clones and drops some. The sample consists of 30,000 to 40,000 clones, roughly 85% of them appearing once. The sequenced sample was unsorted PBMCs, obtained 0.4 years before starting antiretroviral therapy. These receptors were taken from a man aged 18 to 30 with HIV.

V and J are TRBV9 and TRBJ2-3; D ambiguous. Germline-derived CDR1 and CDR2 are SGDLS and YYNGEE. Trimming left V 4 bases short and J 1 base short, with 7 bases between. The length of the CDR3 is 13 residues. The CDR3, as DNA: TGTGCCAGCAGCCCCCTGGGCACAGATACGCAGTATTTT. It yields the protein CASSPLGTDTQYF.

The DNA of the CDR3 is TGCGCCAGCAGCCCCCATGAGTACCAAGAGACCCAGTACTTC. Translating gives CASSPHEYQETQYF. J is TRBJ2-5 and V is TRBV5-1, with D unresolved. This CDR3 comprises 14 residues. V was pared by 4 bases and J by 0 bases, with 10 bases between. Germline V gene data show CDR1 as SGHRS and CDR2 as YFSETQ. The full variable domain, completed using reference TRBV5-1 and TRBJ2-5, is KAGVTQTPRYLIKTRGQQVTLSCSPISGHRSVSWYQQTPGQGLQFLFEYFSETQRNKGNFPGRFSGRQFSNSRSEMNVSTLELGDSALYLCASSPHEYQETQYFGPGTRLLVL.

The V gene is TRBV2, the J gene TRBJ2-7; D possibly corresponds to TRBD1 (6 bases). The ends were cut back, 8 bases at V and 1 base at J, with 9 bases in the middle. The germline V gene encodes CDR1 SNHLY and CDR2 FYNNEI. This CDR3 comprises 12 residues. The CDR3 region has the DNA TGTGCCAGCCAGGGGTCGTCCTACGAGCAGTACTTC. Residues: CASQGSSYEQYF.

This clone was counted between two and nine times. The J gene is TRBJ1-6, the V gene TRBV10-1; 9 bases line up with TRBD1. The CDR3 consists of 15 residues. CDR1 is WNHNN and CDR2 is SYGVQD in the germline V gene (reference sequence). The trim removed 2 bases at V and 8 bases at J, leaving 4 bases unmatched. The CDR3 reads CASSETGGRDSPLHF. In DNA form, the CDR3 reads TGCGCCAGCAGTGAGACAGGGGGCAGGGATTCACCCCTCCACTTT.

This chain links TRBV30 with TRBJ1-2, with no clear D. There are 13 residues in the CDR3. Trimming took off 0 bases at V and 8 bases at J, with 13 bases between the two ends. The germline gives CDR1 GTSNPN, CDR2 SVGIG (reference sequence). CDR3 sequence: CAWSVLQAWGYTF. The CDR3, as DNA: TGTGCCTGGAGTGTATTGCAGGCATGGGGCTACACCTTC.

J is TRBJ2-2 and V is TRBV11-2; possibly TRBD1 or TRBD2 for D (5 bases each). The germline gives CDR1 SGHAT, CDR2 FQNNGV. The CDR3 has 14 amino acids. V lost 0 bases and J 15 bases, leaving 17 bases between the germline ends. The CDR3 region has the DNA TGTGCCAGCAGCTTAGATTTTCGGGGCACGAGGGTGTTTTTT. It translates to CASSLDFRGTRVFF.

V gene TRBV2 combines with J gene TRBJ2-7; 7 bases map to TRBD1. Trimming at V came to 10 bases and at J to 3 bases, leaving 6 bases not matched to a gene. CDR1 is SNHLY and CDR2 is FYNNEI in the germline V gene. The CDR3 is 12 residues long. The CDR3 DNA reads TGTGCCACCGGGACAGTCGTCTACGAGCAGTACTTC. Translation: CATGTVVYEQYF. The full variable domain, with the rest looked up from reference TRBV2 and TRBJ2-7, is EPEVTQTPSHQVTQMGQEVILRCVPISNHLYFYWYRQILGQKVEFLVSFYNNEISEKSEIFDDQFSVERPDGSNFTLKIRSTKLEDSAMYFCATGTVVYEQYFGPGTRLTVT.

The V gene is TRBV29-1, the J gene TRBJ1-5; 7 positions agree with TRBD1. The CDR3 spans 14 residues. Germline lookup yields CDR1 SQVTM and CDR2 ANQGSEA. The V segment lost 6 bases and the J segment 0 bases; nucleotides outside the gene matches: 5. In DNA form, the CDR3 reads TGCAGCGTCCTGGGGACAGATAGCAATCAGCCCCAGCATTTT. As protein: CSVLGTDSNQPQHF.

The V gene is TRBV6-1, the J gene TRBJ2-7; no clear D gene. The CDR3 has 13 amino acids. V lost 8 bases and J 2 bases, leaving 13 bases between the germline ends. From germline, CDR1 is MNHNS and CDR2 SASEGT. For the CDR3, the DNA is TGTGCCAGCGGGCACAAGGGCCCCTACGAGCAGTACTTC. This sequence encodes CASGHKGPYEQYF.

This rearrangement joins TRBV28 to TRBJ2-7; tentatively, D is TRBD2 (6 bases). Germline V gives CDR1 MDHEN, CDR2 SYDVKM. V lost 6 bases and J 3 bases, leaving 18 bases between the germline ends. The CDR3 totals 15 residues. The CDR3 DNA is TGTGCCAGCAGCCGGATACTAGCCCCCTACTACGAGCAGTACTTC. Its translation is CASSRILAPYYEQYF.

This clone was seen more than once but under ten times. One junction end does not reproduce the germline sequence, and a read error may be involved. The V call is TRBV15, the J call TRBJ1-2, with D tentatively TRBD1 (5 bases). CDR1 and CDR2 from the germline V gene are LNHNV and YYDKDF (reference sequence). The CDR3 contains 11 residues. In nucleotides, the CDR3 is TGTGCCACCAGCAGGGGGGGTTCCTTCGGCTTC. This sequence encodes CATSRGGSFGF.

The V call is TRBV29-1, the J call TRBJ2-3; TRBD2 aligns across 13 bases. Germline V gene sequence: CDR1 SQVTM, CDR2 ANQGSEA. The J segment lost 0 bases and the V segment lost 4 bases, leaving 16 bases of the junction unmatched. This CDR3 is 20 amino acids long. As DNA, the CDR3 is TGCAGCGTTGTTTTCCTCCTCGGACTAGCGGGGGCCTCTAGCACAGATACGCAGTATTTT. It translates to CSVVFLLGLAGASSTDTQYF.

This clone was observed a single time. This chain uses TRBV7-2 with TRBJ1-1; 8 nucleotides align to TRBD1. J lost 7 bases, V lost 11 bases, and 15 bases had no gene match. The germline CDR1 and CDR2 sequences are SGHTA and FQGNSA. The CDR3 sequence is 14 residues long. Here the CDR3 DNA reads TGTGCCGCTAGCGGTCAGGGGGCCGGCGATGAAGCTTTCTTT. Residues: CAASGQGAGDEAFF.

The rearrangement joins TRBV13 to TRBJ1-2; D is possibly TRBD1 (5 bases). The CDR3 covers 14 residues. Trimming left V 0 bases short and J 1 base short, with 6 bases between. Germline lookup yields CDR1 PRHDT and CDR2 FYEKMQ (reference sequence). The CDR3 region is CASSLGDSNYGYTF. The CDR3 nucleotides read TGTGCCAGCAGCTTAGGCGACAGTAACTATGGCTACACCTTC. The complete variable domain, with remaining parts taken from reference TRBV13 and TRBJ1-2, reads AAGVIQSPRHLIKEKRETATLKCYPIPRHDTVYWYQQGPGQDPQFLISFYEKMQSDKGSIPDRFSAQQFSDYHSELNMSSLELGDSALYFCASSLGDSNYGYTFGSGTRLTVV.

With respect to this clone: A read error may produce the germline difference seen at one junction end. The chain carries TRBV7-7 and TRBJ2-2, with D perhaps TRBD1 (5 bases). This CDR3 comprises 15 residues. CDR1 is SSHAT, CDR2 FNYEAQ, per germline (reference sequence). The DNA of the CDR3 is TGTGCTAGCAGCTTAGGCAGGGAAGGAACCGGGGAGCTGTTTTTT. Its translation: CASSLGREGTGELFF. The full variable domain, with the rest looked up from reference TRBV7-7 and TRBJ2-2, is GAGVSQSPRYKVTKRGQDVTLRCDPISSHATLYWYQQALGQGPEFLTYFNYEAQPDKSGLPSDRFSAERPEGSISTLTIQRTEQRDSAMYRCASSLGREGTGELFFGEGSRLTVL.

The J gene is TRBJ2-1, the V gene TRBV9; possible D gene TRBD1, 5 bases. Trimming left V 1 base short and J 4 bases short, with 9 bases between. CDR1 SGDLS and CDR2 YYNGEE come from the germline V gene. The CDR3 has 14 residues. DNA for the CDR3: TGTGCCAGCAGCGTAAGTTCAGGGTACAATGAGCAGTTCTTC. Residues: CASSVSSGYNEQFF. Full variable domain (remainder filled in from reference TRBV9 and TRBJ2-1): DSGVTQTPKHLITATGQRVTLRCSPRSGDLSVYWYQQSLDQGLQFLIQYYNGEERAKGNILERFSAQQFPDLHSELNLSSLELGDSALYFCASSVSSGYNEQFFGPGTRLTVL.

The V and J genes are TRBV7-3 and TRBJ2-7, with D unclear. The germline V gene has CDR1 SGHTA and CDR2 FQGTGA. The length of the CDR3 is 15 residues. V shed 5 bases and J shed 5 bases, with 19 bases lying between them. As DNA, the CDR3 is TGTGCCAGCAGCGTCAATCCCGCGGAACGCCACGAGCAGTACTTC. Its translation is CASSVNPAERHEQYF.

V is TRBV18 and J is TRBJ2-1; TRBD1 or TRBD2 may be the D gene (5 bases each). The CDR3 covers 16 residues. V was cut by 5 bases and J by 4 bases, with 18 bases left in between. Germline lookup yields CDR1 KGHSH and CDR2 LQKENI. CDR3 residues: CASSYLGTDGYNEQFF. The DNA for the CDR3 is TGTGCCAGCTCATATTTAGGGACCGATGGATACAATGAGCAGTTCTTC.

Only a few counts were recorded for this clone. The V call is TRBV30, the J call TRBJ2-5; 7 nucleotides match TRBD1. There are 12 residues in the CDR3. Germline V CDR1 and CDR2: GTSNPN, SVGIG (reference sequence). The trim removed 7 bases at V and 2 bases at J, leaving 4 bases unmatched. The CDR3 protein is CAYHRGQETQYF. CDR3 coding DNA: TGTGCCTACCACAGGGGACAAGAGACCCAGTACTTC.

The genes are TRBV6-1 and TRBJ1-1; D is perhaps TRBD1 (5 bases). Germline V gene data show CDR1 as MNHNS and CDR2 as SASEGT. The germline V and J ends were trimmed by 3 bases and 7 bases, with 21 bases remaining between them. The CDR3 has 16 amino acids. The CDR3 DNA follows: TGTGCCAGCAGTGAGCCAGGGAGCTTGACAGTGAATGAAGCTTTCTTT. Its protein is CASSEPGSLTVNEAFF.

This clone showed up just a few times. The V gene is TRBV7-9, the J gene TRBJ2-3; tentative D call: TRBD1 (6 bases). The germline CDR1 and CDR2 sequences are SEHNR and FQNEAQ (reference sequence). The CDR3 loop spans 17 amino acids. The V end lost 5 bases, the J end lost 1 base, and 19 bases lay between the germline ends. In DNA, the CDR3 is TGTGCCAGCAGCCTACCGGGTGGACAGCTTCGCACAGATACGCAGTATTTT. Its protein is CASSLPGGQLRTDTQYF.

The chain couples TRBV10-3 to TRBJ1-5, with a tentative D call TRBD1 (5 bases). The CDR3 has 17 amino acids. Per the germline V gene, CDR1 is ENHRY and CDR2 is SYGVKD. V was pared by 0 bases and J by 3 bases, with 15 bases between. For the CDR3, the DNA is TGTGCCATCAGTGAGTCCGGTTTTCCACAGGTCAATCAGCCCCAGCATTTT. Protein: CAISESGFPQVNQPQHF.

The chain carries TRBV27 and TRBJ2-3, with TRBD2 identical over 8 bases. The J segment lost 14 bases and the V segment lost 7 bases, leaving 17 bases of the junction unmatched. In germline, CDR1 is MNHEY, CDR2 SMNVEV (reference sequence). The CDR3 extends over 14 amino acids. As DNA, the CDR3 is TGTGCCAGCAAAGCCACTAGCGGACCCGCCCCGTGGTATTTT. Translated, it gives CASKATSGPAPWYF.